These 18 T cell receptor beta chains originate from one sample sequenced in a study of cytomegalovirus exposure and HLA in healthy donors. The PCR used 60 Vbeta and 13 Jbeta primers. Produced via immunoSEQ multiplex PCR; TCRdb's table is partial and in-frame only. Counted here are 60,000 to 70,000 clones, about three quarters occurring once; the ten biggest clones make up about 9.6%. The sample comprised PBMCs. The receptor source for this set is a man in his forties or fifties in good health and CMV-seronegative.

The J gene is TRBJ2-3, the V gene TRBV5-4; D ambiguous. This CDR3 has 16 amino acids. The V gene's germline CDR1 is SGHNT and CDR2 YYREEE (reference sequence). The V end lost 4 bases, the J end lost 7 bases, and 22 bases lay between the germline ends. CDR3 in DNA: TGTGCCAGCAGCATTGCAATGGTACACACAGATCATACGCAGTATTTT. Its protein is CASSIAMVHTDHTQYF.

This chain links TRBV5-8 with TRBJ2-3, with a tentative D call TRBD2 (6 bases). Looked up from germline, CDR1 is SGHTS and CDR2 is YDEGEE. Trimming cost V 7 bases and J 3 bases, with 21 bases left between them. The length of the CDR3 is 16 residues. CDR3 protein: CASRRRGGGWTDTQYF. CDR3 nucleotides: TGTGCCAGCCGACGGCGGGGTGGCGGATGGACAGATACGCAGTATTTT.

This clone was detected a few times. J is TRBJ2-1 and V is TRBV5-1, with TRBD1 matching 11 bases. Unmatched junction bases numbered 5, after V lost 3 bases and J lost 9 bases. CDR1 and CDR2 (germline): SGHRS, YFSETQ. The CDR3 is 14 amino acids. CDR3 protein: CASSSDRGLSEQFF. CDR3 in DNA: TGCGCCAGCAGCTCGGACAGGGGGCTCAGTGAGCAGTTCTTC.

The chain joins TRBV28 to TRBJ1-2; the D is unclear. V gave up 4 bases and J gave up 6 bases, with 3 bases separating them. Looked up from germline, CDR1 is MDHEN and CDR2 is SYDVKM. The CDR3 loop spans 10 amino acids. The CDR3 loop is CASSSNGYTF. The CDR3 bases are TGTGCCAGCAGTTCCAATGGCTACACCTTC.

This clone has only a few counts. The CDR3 loop is CASSAQGVSGNTIYF. The CDR3 bases are TGTGCCAGCAGTGCACAGGGAGTCTCTGGAAACACCATATATTTT. The chain has TRBV6-6 and TRBJ1-3; D may be TRBD1 (6 bases). V was clipped by 5 bases and J by 0 bases, with 11 bases between them. This CDR3 region has 15 residues. Germline V CDR1 and CDR2: MNHNY, SVGAGI (reference sequence).

This chain joins TRBV10-3 and TRBJ1-2; 9 positions agree with TRBD1. Germline V lookup: CDR1 ENHRY, CDR2 SYGVKD. The CDR3 spans 14 residues. Losses at the gene ends were 2 bases for V and 6 bases for J; bases not matched to a gene: 4. The CDR3 spells CAISEGTGMNGYTF. The DNA for the CDR3 is TGTGCCATCAGTGAGGGGACAGGGATGAATGGCTACACCTTC.

The rearrangement joins TRBV18 to TRBJ1-5, with 7 bases identical to TRBD1. CDR3 length: 14 residues. Germline trimming cut 1 base from V and 7 bases from J; bases unmatched to any gene: 4. Germline V gene sequence: CDR1 KGHSH, CDR2 LQKENI. DNA for the CDR3: TGTGCCAGCTCACCACAGGGGGCAGGGCAGCCCCAGCATTTT. It specifies CASSPQGAGQPQHF.

The V gene is TRBV27, the J gene TRBJ1-1; no clear D gene. Germline-derived CDR1 and CDR2 are MNHEY and SMNVEV (reference sequence). There are 13 residues in the CDR3. Trimming took 0 bases from V and 0 from J, leaving 2 bases between them. CDR3 sequence: CASSLSVNTEAFF. The CDR3 DNA reads as TGTGCCAGCAGTTTATCCGTGAACACTGAAGCTTTCTTT.

The rearrangement links TRBV18 to TRBJ2-7; D remains ambiguous. V lost 3 bases, J lost 5 bases, and 11 bases lay in between. The CDR3 consists of 13 residues. The germline CDR1 and CDR2 sequences are KGHSH and LQKENI. CDR3: CASSPGSGDEQYF. The CDR3 DNA follows: TGTGCCAGCTCACCCGGTTCGGGTGACGAGCAGTACTTC.

The CDR3 protein is CASSQLEPRGNYGYTF. CDR3 coding DNA: TGTGCCAGCAGCCAGTTGGAGCCCAGGGGTAACTATGGCTACACCTTC. The J gene is TRBJ1-2, the V gene TRBV14; TRBD1 is a possible D gene (6 bases). Germline CDR1 reads SGHDN; CDR2 reads FVKESK. CDR3 length: 16 residues. Trimming took off 3 bases at V and 1 base at J, with 15 bases between the two ends.

This clone occurred a few times. This likely came from a read error, as a far larger clone is one base away. The chain couples TRBV6-5 to TRBJ2-7; D is unresolved. The germline V gene encodes CDR1 MNHEY and CDR2 SVGAGI. CDR3 length: 13 residues. Trimming cost V 4 bases and J 3 bases, with 10 bases left between them. CDR3: CASSSRVFYEQYF. For the CDR3, the DNA is TGTGCCAGCAGTTCGCGAGTCTTCTACGAGCAGTACTTC.

CDR3 sequence (DNA): TGCGCCAGCAGCTCCGGACCGCAGGGTGAGCAGTTCTTC. This encodes CASSSGPQGEQFF. The genes are TRBV5-1 and TRBJ2-1; tentatively, D is TRBD1 (5 bases). The CDR3 runs 13 residues. Trimming cost V 3 bases and J 9 bases, with 13 bases left between them. Germline values: CDR1 SGHRS, CDR2 YFSETQ.

This chain connects TRBV7-2 to TRBJ1-2, with 8 bases lining up with TRBD1. The length of the CDR3 is 14 residues. The V segment lost 5 bases and the J segment 7 bases; nucleotides outside the gene matches: 9. The germline CDR1 and CDR2 sequences are SGHTA and FQGNSA. This CDR3 is CASSLIGQGRGYTF. In nucleotides, the CDR3 is TGTGCCAGCAGCCTGATAGGACAGGGTCGTGGCTACACCTTC.

This clone was seen a single time. Distinct nucleotide sequences in the sample also encode this CDR3. The chain joins TRBV5-6 to TRBJ2-3, with TRBD2 identical over 8 bases. CDR1 is SGHDT, CDR2 YYEEEE, per germline. V was clipped by 3 bases and J by 0 bases; unmatched bases: 0. This CDR3 contains 14 residues. CDR3 nucleotide sequence: TGTGCCAGCAGCTCTAGCGGGAGCACAGATACGCAGTATTTT. It codes for CASSSSGSTDTQYF.

This clone was detected only once. The chain is built from TRBV11-3 and TRBJ2-1; perhaps TRBD2 as D (5 bases). With 1 base removed from V and 0 bases from J, the gap between germline ends came to 13 bases. Germline loops: CDR1 SGHNT, CDR2 YENEEA. CDR3 length: 17 residues. CDR3 residues: CASSLGALGDSYNEQFF. The DNA of the CDR3 is TGTGCCAGCAGCTTAGGGGCCCTCGGGGACTCCTACAATGAGCAGTTCTTC.

V gene TRBV4-2 combines with J gene TRBJ2-6, with D possibly being TRBD2 (5 bases). V was shortened by 1 base and J by 6 bases, with 10 bases between the two germline ends. The CDR3 contains 15 residues. CDR1 is LGHNA, CDR2 YNFKEQ, per germline. This CDR3 reads CASSQAYGEANVLTF. For the CDR3, the DNA is TGTGCCAGCAGCCAAGCCTACGGGGAGGCCAACGTCCTGACTTTC.

J is TRBJ2-5 and V is TRBV6-5, with no clear D. V was cut by 5 bases and J by 5 bases, with 18 bases left in between. The CDR3 sequence is 15 residues long. The V gene's germline CDR1 is MNHEY and CDR2 SVGAGI. The CDR3 loop reads CASSGSLVLDETQYF. CDR3 sequence (DNA): TGTGCCAGCAGTGGCTCGCTAGTTTTAGACGAGACCCAGTACTTC.

In nucleotides, the CDR3 is TGTGCCAGCAGCGACGGGACAGCCCAAGAGACCCAGTACTTC. This translates into CASSDGTAQETQYF. The J gene is TRBJ2-5, the V gene TRBV9, with 7 positions matching TRBD1. The CDR3 spans 14 residues. Germline V gene sequence: CDR1 SGDLS, CDR2 YYNGEE. Trimming at V came to 3 bases and at J to 1 base, leaving 3 bases not matched to a gene.